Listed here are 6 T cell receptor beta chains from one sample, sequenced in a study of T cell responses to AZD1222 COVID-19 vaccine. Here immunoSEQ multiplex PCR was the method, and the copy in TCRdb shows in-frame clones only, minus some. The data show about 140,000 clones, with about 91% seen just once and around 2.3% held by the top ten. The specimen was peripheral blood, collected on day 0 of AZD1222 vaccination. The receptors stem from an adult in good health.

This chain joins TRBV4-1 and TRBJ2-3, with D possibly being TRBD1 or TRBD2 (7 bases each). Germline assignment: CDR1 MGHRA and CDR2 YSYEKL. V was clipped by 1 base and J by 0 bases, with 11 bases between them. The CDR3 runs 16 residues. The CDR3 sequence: CASSQVGGGSTDTQYF. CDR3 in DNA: TGCGCCAGCAGCCAAGTGGGAGGGGGCAGCACAGATACGCAGTATTTT.

The CDR3 spells CASSQGLNGLAGATDTQYF. The CDR3, as DNA: TGTGCCAGCAGCCAAGGTTTAAACGGCCTAGCGGGGGCCACAGATACGCAGTATTTT. The rearrangement links TRBV3-1 (or the pseudogene TRBV3-2) to TRBJ2-3; TRBD2 agrees at 10 bases. Per the germline V gene, CDR1 is LGHDT and CDR2 is YNNKEL (reference sequence). V lost 1 base and J lost 2; bases outside the gene matches: 12. There are 19 residues in the CDR3.

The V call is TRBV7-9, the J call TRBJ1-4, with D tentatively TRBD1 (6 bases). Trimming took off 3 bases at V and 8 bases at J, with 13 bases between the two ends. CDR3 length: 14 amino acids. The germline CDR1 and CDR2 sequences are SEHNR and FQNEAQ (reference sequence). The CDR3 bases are TGTGCCAGCAGCTTGGTACAGGGTAGCGAAAAACTGTTTTTT. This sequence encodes CASSLVQGSEKLFF.

The CDR3 reads CASSEDRGSEQYF. The CDR3 DNA reads TGTGCCAGTAGCGAGGACAGGGGCAGCGAGCAGTACTTC. J is TRBJ2-7 and V is TRBV19; TRBD1 matches at 9 bases. Trimming at V came to 6 bases and at J to 6 bases, leaving 6 bases not matched to a gene. The CDR3 has 13 residues. Germline CDR1 is LNHDA and CDR2 is SQIVND (reference sequence).

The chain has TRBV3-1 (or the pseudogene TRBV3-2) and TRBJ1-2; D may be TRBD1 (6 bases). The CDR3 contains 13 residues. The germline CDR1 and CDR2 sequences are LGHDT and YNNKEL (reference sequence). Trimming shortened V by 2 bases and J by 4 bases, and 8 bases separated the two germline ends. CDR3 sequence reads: CASSQQGSYGYTF. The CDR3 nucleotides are TGTGCCAGCAGCCAACAGGGGAGCTATGGCTACACCTTC.

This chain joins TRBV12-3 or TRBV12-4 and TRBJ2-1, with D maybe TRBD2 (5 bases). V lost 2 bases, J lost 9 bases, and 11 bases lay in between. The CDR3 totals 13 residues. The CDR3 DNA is TGTGCCAGCAGTTTATTCTCCGGGGTTGAGCAGTTCTTC. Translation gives CASSLFSGVEQFF.